This TCR beta chain was sequenced in a study of cytomegalovirus exposure and HLA in healthy donors. PCR was performed using 60 Vbeta and 13 Jbeta primers. Authors' data handling: In a later analysis, about 9.9 million of 65 million to 90 million unique beta chains occurred in at least two donors. Measured with immunoSEQ multiplex PCR; TCRdb has only the in-frame clones, and not every one. Clonal size and the V and J genes are those of that table, whereas D and trimming came from the DNA. The sample consists of some 160,000 clones, nearly 85% of them appearing once. On this clone itself: Its antigen is unidentified.

Broader study findings: A later look showed TCR association rates differing by HLA locus, highest for DRB1 and lowest for HLA-C.

Trimming removed 6 bases from V and 3 bases from J, with 14 bases in between. The CDR3 has 14 amino acids. Germline V gene lookup returns CDR1 KGHSH and CDR2 LQKENI. The study sampled nominally healthy donors, though unrecorded immune exposures were likely. The TCR was taken from a male donor in good health and CMV-seronegative. Sequencing was performed on PBMCs. The chain recombines TRBV18 with TRBJ1-1; possible D gene TRBD1, 5 bases. CDR3 in DNA: TGTGCCAGCTCCTTCCGCGGAGGGGACACTGAAGCTTTCTTT. Its translation is CASSFRGGDTEAFF.